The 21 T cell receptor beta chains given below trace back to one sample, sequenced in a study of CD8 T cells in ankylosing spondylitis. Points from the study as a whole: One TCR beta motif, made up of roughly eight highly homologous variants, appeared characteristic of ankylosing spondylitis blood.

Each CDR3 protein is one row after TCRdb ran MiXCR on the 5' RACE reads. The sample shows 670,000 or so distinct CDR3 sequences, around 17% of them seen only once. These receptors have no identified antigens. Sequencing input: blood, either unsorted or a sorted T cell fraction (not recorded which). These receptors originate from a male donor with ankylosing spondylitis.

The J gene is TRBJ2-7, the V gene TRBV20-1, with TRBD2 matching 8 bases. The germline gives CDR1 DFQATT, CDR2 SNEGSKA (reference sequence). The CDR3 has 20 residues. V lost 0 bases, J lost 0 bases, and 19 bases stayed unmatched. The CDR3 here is CSARDGAGSSGAPSSYEQYF. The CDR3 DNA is TGCAGTGCTAGAGATGGGGCGGGGAGTAGCGGGGCCCCGAGCTCCTACGAGCAGTACTTC.

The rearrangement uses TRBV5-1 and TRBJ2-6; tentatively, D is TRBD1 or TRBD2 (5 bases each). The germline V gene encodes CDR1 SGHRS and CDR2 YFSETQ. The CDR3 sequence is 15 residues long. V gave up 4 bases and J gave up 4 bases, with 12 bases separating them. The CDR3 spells CASSLSGDGANVLTF. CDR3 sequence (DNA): TGCGCCAGCAGCCTCTCTGGGGACGGGGCCAACGTCCTGACTTTC.

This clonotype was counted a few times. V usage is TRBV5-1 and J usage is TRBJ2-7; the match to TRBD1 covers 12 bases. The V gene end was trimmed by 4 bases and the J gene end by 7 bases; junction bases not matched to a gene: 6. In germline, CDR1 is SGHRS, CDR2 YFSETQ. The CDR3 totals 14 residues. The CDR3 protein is CASSGTGGSREQYF. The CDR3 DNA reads TGCGCCAGCAGCGGGACAGGGGGCTCGAGGGAGCAGTACTTC.

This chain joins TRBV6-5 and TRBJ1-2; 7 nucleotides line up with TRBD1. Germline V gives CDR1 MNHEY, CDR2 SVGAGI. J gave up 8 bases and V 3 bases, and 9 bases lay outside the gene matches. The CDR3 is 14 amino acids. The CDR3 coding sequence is TGTGCCAGCAGTTATAGGGCAGGGGGTATCGGCTACACCTTC. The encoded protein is CASSYRAGGIGYTF.

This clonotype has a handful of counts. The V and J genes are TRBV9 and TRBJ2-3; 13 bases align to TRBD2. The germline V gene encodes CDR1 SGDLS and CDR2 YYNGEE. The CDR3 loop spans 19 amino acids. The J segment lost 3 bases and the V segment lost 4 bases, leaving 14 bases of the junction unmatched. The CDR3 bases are TGTGCCAGCAGCCCACCATCTGGACTAGCGGGAGAGTCGACAGATACGCAGTATTTT. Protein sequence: CASSPPSGLAGESTDTQYF.

The CDR3 bases are TGCGCCAGCAGCCCCCCAGGGGCCCTCTCCTACAATGAGCAGTTCTTC. Its protein is CASSPPGALSYNEQFF. The chain couples TRBV5-1 to TRBJ2-1; D is possibly TRBD1 (6 bases). V was shortened by 4 bases and J by 0 bases, with 14 bases between the two germline ends. The CDR3 is 16 amino acids. Germline-derived CDR1 and CDR2 are SGHRS and YFSETQ.

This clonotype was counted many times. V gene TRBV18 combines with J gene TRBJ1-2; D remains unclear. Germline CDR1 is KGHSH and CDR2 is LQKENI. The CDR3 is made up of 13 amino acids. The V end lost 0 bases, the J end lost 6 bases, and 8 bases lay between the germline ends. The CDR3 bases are TGTGCCAGCTCACCACCCAGTCAAGATGGCTACACCTTC. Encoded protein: CASSPPSQDGYTF.

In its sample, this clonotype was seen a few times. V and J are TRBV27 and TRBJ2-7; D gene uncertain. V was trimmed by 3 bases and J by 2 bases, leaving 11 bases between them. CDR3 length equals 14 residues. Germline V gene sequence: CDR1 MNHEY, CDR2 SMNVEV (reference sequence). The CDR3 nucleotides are TGTGCCAGCAGTTTCCGTGGGGTTCCCTACGAGCAGTACTTC. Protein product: CASSFRGVPYEQYF.

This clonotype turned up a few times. Written as DNA, the CDR3 is TGCGCCAGCAGCCCACTAGCGGGAGGGGAGTATGAGCAGTTCTTC. Translating it yields CASSPLAGGEYEQFF. The chain employs TRBV5-1 and TRBJ2-1; 13 nucleotides align to TRBD2. The length of the CDR3 is 15 residues. V lost 4 bases to trimming and J lost 8 bases; unmatched junction nucleotides: 6. The germline V gene encodes CDR1 SGHRS and CDR2 YFSETQ.

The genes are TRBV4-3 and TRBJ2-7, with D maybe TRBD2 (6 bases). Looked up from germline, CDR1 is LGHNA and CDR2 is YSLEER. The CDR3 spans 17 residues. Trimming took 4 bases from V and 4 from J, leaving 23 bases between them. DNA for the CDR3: TGCGCCAGCAGCCTCGCCTGGGGCGGGACGGGACCATACGAGCAGTACTTC. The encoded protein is CASSLAWGGTGPYEQYF.

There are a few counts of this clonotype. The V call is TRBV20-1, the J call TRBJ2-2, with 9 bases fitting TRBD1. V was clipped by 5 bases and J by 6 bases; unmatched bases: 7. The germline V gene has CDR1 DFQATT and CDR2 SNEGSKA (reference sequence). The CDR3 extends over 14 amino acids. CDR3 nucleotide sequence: TGCAGTGCTTTAGGGACAGGGTTCCCCGGGGAGCTGTTTTTT. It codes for CSALGTGFPGELFF.

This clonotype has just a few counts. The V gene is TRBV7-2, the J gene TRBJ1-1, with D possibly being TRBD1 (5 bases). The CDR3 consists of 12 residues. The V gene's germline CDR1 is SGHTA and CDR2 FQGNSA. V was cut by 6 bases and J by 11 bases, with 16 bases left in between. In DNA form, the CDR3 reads TGTGCCAGCAGTCCCCCAGGGCCGGGGGCTTTCTTT. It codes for CASSPPGPGAFF.

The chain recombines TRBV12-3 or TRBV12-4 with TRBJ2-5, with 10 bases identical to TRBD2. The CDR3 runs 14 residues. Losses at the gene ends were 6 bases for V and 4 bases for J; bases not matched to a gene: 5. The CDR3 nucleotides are TGTGCCAGCAGATCTAGCGGGAGCGGAGAGACCCAGTACTTC. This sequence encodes CASRSSGSGETQYF.

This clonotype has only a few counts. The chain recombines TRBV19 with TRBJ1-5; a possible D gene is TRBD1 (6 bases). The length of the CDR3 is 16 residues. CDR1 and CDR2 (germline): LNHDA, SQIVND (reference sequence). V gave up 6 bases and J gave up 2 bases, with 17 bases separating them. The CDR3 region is CASSPLQGWGNQPQHF. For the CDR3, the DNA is TGTGCCAGTAGCCCCTTACAGGGTTGGGGCAATCAGCCCCAGCATTTT.

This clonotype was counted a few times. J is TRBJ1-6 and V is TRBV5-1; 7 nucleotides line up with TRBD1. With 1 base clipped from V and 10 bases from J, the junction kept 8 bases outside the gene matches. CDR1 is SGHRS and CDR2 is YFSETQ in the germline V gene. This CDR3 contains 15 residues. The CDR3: CASSLSGTAGSPLHF. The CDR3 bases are TGCGCCAGCAGCTTGTCGGGGACAGCGGGGTCACCCCTCCACTTT.

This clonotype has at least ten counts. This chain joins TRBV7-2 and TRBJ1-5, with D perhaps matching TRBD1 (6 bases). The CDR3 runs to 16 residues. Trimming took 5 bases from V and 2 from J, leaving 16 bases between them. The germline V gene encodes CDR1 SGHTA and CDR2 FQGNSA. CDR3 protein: CASSTGLQGGNQPQHF. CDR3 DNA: TGTGCCAGCAGCACAGGTTTACAGGGCGGCAATCAGCCCCAGCATTTT.

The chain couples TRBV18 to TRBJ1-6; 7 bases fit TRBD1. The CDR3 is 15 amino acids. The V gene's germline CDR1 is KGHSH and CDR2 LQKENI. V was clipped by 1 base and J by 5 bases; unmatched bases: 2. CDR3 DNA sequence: TGTGCCAGCTCACCACAGACAGGGCATAATTCACCCCTCCACTTT. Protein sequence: CASSPQTGHNSPLHF.

CDR3 nucleotides: TGTGCCAGCAGCCCGATAGCGGGAGGGCCTGTATTAGAGCAGTTCTTC. Protein product: CASSPIAGGPVLEQFF. The genes are TRBV5-5 and TRBJ2-1; 11 bases are shared with TRBD2. Germline values: CDR1 SGHKS, CDR2 YYEKEE (reference sequence). The CDR3 extends over 16 amino acids. Unmatched junction bases numbered 13, after V lost 4 bases and J lost 10 bases.

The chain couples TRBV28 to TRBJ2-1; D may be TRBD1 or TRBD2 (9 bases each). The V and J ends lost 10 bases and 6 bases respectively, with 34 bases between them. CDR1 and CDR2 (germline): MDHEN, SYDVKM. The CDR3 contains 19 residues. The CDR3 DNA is TGTGCCACGGGAGGGACAGGGAATCCAGGAGCGGGGGGCCTCAATGAGCAGTTCTTC. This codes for CATGGTGNPGAGGLNEQFF.

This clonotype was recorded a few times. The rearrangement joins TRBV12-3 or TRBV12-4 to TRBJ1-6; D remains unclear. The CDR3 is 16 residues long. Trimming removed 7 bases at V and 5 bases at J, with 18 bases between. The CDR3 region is CASKYSLDFNNSPLHF. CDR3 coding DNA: TGTGCCAGCAAGTACAGCTTAGATTTCAATAATTCACCCCTCCACTTT.

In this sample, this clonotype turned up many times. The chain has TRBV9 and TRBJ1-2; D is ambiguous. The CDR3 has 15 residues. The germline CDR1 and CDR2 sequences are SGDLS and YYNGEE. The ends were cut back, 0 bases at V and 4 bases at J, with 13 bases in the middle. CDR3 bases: TGTGCCAGCAGCGTAGGTGTTCCCCTTGGCTATGGCTACACCTTC. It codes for CASSVGVPLGYGYTF.